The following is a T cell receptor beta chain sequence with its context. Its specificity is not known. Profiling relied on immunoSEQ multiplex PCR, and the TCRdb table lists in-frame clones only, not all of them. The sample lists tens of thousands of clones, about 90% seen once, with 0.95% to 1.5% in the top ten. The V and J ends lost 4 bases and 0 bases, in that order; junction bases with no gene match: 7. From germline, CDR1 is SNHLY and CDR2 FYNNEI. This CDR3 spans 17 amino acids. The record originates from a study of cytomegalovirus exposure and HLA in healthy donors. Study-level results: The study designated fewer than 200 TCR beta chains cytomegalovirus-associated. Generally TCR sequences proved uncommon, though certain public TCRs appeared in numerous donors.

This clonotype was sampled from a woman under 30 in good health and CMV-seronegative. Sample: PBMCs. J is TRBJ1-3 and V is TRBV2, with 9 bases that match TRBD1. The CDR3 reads CASSGRDRAYSGNTIYF. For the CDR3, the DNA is TGTGCCAGCAGTGGCCGGGACAGGGCTTACTCTGGAAACACCATATATTTT.